This T cell receptor beta chain came from a study of OX40 agonist ivuxolimab in advanced cancers. Turning to the study itself: An agonistic human IgG2 monoclonal antibody against OX40 (CD134) was given. Partial responses, seen in three patients, involved one hepatocellular carcinoma and two cutaneous melanomas. The study's findings and limits: Specificity for antigen went undetermined in the expanded peripheral T cells. Relative to CD4+, CD8+ T cells held more expanded clones on average.

The table came from immunoSEQ multiplex PCR; TCRdb's copy has only in-frame clones and leaves some out. The sample shows 90,000 to 100,000 clones, about nine tenths of them seen only once. The germline V gene encodes CDR1 KGHSH and CDR2 LQKENI. CDR3 length equals 14 residues. V lost 4 bases and J lost 3; bases outside the gene matches: 6. On this clone itself: Its target is unknown.

The material was CD4+ or CD8+ T cells sorted from blood, obtained in a trial of the OX40 agonist ivuxolimab. The chain recombines TRBV18 with TRBJ2-7; 7 bases line up with TRBD1. The sequence was collected from an adult with an advanced solid tumor such as melanoma, head and neck, liver or kidney cancer. CDR3 in DNA: TGTGCCAGCTCACTGGAGACAGGGAACTACGAGCAGTACTTC. Amino acids: CASSLETGNYEQYF. Together with reference TRBV18 and TRBJ2-7, the CDR3 gives the full variable domain: NAGVMQNPRHLVRRRGQEARLRCSPMKGHSHVYWYRQLPEEGLKFMVYLQKENIIDESGMPKERFSAEFPKEGPSILRIQQVVRGDSAAYFCASSLETGNYEQYFGPGTRLTVT.